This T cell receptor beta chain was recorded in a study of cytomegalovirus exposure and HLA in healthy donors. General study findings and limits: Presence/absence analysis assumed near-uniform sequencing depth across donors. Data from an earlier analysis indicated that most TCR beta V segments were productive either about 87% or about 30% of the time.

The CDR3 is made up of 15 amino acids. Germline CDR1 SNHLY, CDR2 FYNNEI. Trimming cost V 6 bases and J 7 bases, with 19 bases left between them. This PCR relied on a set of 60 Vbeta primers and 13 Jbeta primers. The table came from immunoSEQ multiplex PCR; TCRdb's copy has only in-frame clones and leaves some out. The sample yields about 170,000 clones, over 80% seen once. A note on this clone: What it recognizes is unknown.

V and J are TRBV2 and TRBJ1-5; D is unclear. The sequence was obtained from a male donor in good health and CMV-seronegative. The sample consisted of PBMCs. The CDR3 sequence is CASRENSGSGQPQHF. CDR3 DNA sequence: TGTGCCAGCAGGGAAAATTCGGGGTCAGGCCAGCCCCAGCATTTT.